This T cell receptor (beta chain) comes out of a study of cytomegalovirus exposure and HLA in healthy donors. The study ran its PCR with 60 Vbeta and 13 Jbeta primers. Clones were read by immunoSEQ multiplex PCR, and TCRdb kept only the in-frame ones, dropping some. The sample consists of roughly 130,000 clones, roughly four fifths of them appearing once. Study observations and caveats: What TCR beta sequences reportedly achieved was accurate prediction of HLA-A and HLA-B alleles in most subjects. In a later analysis, productive TCRs from donors in an Asian-associated ancestry cluster reportedly carried fewer N-insertions than the cohort mean.

On this clone itself: Its antigen remains unknown.

Germline V CDR1 and CDR2: SGHAT, FQDESV (reference sequence). This CDR3 is built from 16 residues. V shed 6 bases and J 4 bases; nucleotides not matched to a gene: 9. The specimen sequenced was PBMCs. The V gene is TRBV11-1, the J gene TRBJ2-1; 10 bases are a match to TRBD1. The TCR sequence derives from a woman aged 40 to 50 in good health and CMV-seropositive. In DNA, the CDR3 is TGTGCCAGCAGTCTCCTCGAGGGACAGGGGTACAATGAGCAGTTCTTC. The encoded protein is CASSLLEGQGYNEQFF.